Following are 5 T cell receptor beta chains from one sample sequenced in a study of T cell responses to AZD1222 COVID-19 vaccine. Data came from immunoSEQ multiplex PCR; TCRdb stores just in-frame clones and leaves some out. The sample holds about 190,000 clones; roughly 93% are singletons and the top ten take 0.99%. Material: peripheral blood, obtained on day 0 of AZD1222 vaccination. Receptor source: an adult in good health.

Note on this clone: Other DNA sequences in the sample encode the same CDR3. This chain connects TRBV7-3 to TRBJ2-3, with 9 positions matching TRBD2. V dropped 0 bases and J dropped 4; count of bases not matched to a gene: 2. CDR3 size: 15 residues. Germline V gene data show CDR1 as SGHTA and CDR2 as FQGTGA. The CDR3 loop is CASSLTGGGADTQYF. In nucleotides, the CDR3 is TGTGCCAGCAGCTTAACTGGCGGGGGGGCAGATACGCAGTATTTT.

This clone was seen a single time. The rearrangement joins TRBV12-3 or TRBV12-4 to TRBJ1-1; D is perhaps TRBD1 (5 bases). This CDR3 is built from 13 residues. Trimming removed 6 bases from V and 5 bases from J, with 13 bases in between. CDR3 amino acids: CASRSREGTEAFF. CDR3 DNA: TGTGCCAGCAGATCCAGGGAGGGGACTGAAGCTTTCTTT.

The CDR3 DNA sequence: TGTGCCAGCAGCTTAGTATTTGAGGCAGATACGCAGTATTTT. Its translation: CASSLVFEADTQYF. V usage is TRBV7-2 and J usage is TRBJ2-3, with D uncertain. The CDR3 is made up of 14 amino acids. The germline V gene encodes CDR1 SGHTA and CDR2 FQGNSA. Trimming shortened V by 1 base and J by 4 bases, and 9 bases separated the two germline ends.

J is TRBJ1-5 and V is TRBV28, with unresolved D. The V and J ends lost 1 base and 3 bases respectively, with 10 bases between them. The CDR3 runs to 15 residues. Looked up from germline, CDR1 is MDHEN and CDR2 is SYDVKM. CDR3 region: CASSLFSTTNQPQHF. The DNA of the CDR3 is TGTGCCAGCAGTTTATTTTCAACTACCAATCAGCCCCAGCATTTT. The whole variable domain, remainder taken from reference TRBV28 and TRBJ1-5, is DVKVTQSSRYLVKRTGEKVFLECVQDMDHENMFWYRQDPGLGLRLIYFSYDVKMKEKGDIPEGYSVSREKKERFSLILESASTNQTSMYLCASSLFSTTNQPQHFGDGTRLSIL.

This chain joins TRBV28 and TRBJ2-7; no firm D call. This CDR3 is built from 12 residues. V was clipped by 6 bases and J by 0 bases, with 6 bases between them. From germline, CDR1 is MDHEN and CDR2 SYDVKM. The CDR3 here is CASRAISYEQYF. CDR3 DNA: TGTGCCAGCAGAGCTATCTCCTACGAGCAGTACTTC.